This record concerns one TCR beta chain sequence. Its target is not known. This entry comes from a study of T-cell reconstitution after alpha-beta-depleted transplantation in children. General study points: T-cell counts and diversity at one year post-transplant came mainly from newly produced T cells. Surviving thymic progenitors and recipient T cells were the source of high TCRbeta diversity at day 60 in some patients.

Trimming removed 2 bases from V and 6 bases from J; junction bases left unmatched: 4. In germline, CDR1 is ENHRY, CDR2 SYGVKD. The CDR3 contains 15 residues. Unique molecular identifiers were used to barcode this TCRbeta library. TCRdb analysed the PCR reads with MiXCR anew, one entry per CDR3 protein. The table has 780,000 or so distinct CDR3 sequences, under 20% seen once. The source material was PBMCs, mostly from graft donor cells, sampled 360 days after TCRalphabeta/CD19-depleted stem cell transplant. This chain links TRBV10-3 with TRBJ2-1; 10 positions agree with TRBD2. The clonotype originates from a male patient younger than 18 who had a stem cell transplant for acute lymphoblastic leukemia, so the T cells may come from the graft donor. The CDR3 DNA reads TGTGCCATCAGTGAGCTTTGGACTAGCGGCAATGAGCAGTTCTTC. It is translated as CAISELWTSGNEQFF.